This entry concerns a single T cell receptor beta chain. The antigen remains undetermined. This sample also contains other DNA sequences that code for the same CDR3. The length of the CDR3 is 12 residues. CDR1 and CDR2 from the germline V gene are MDHEN and SYDVKM. V lost 3 bases, J lost 3 bases, and 3 bases lay in between. Donors were healthy HIV-negative adults without recently reported acute infections or vaccinations. CD45RA+ naive and CD45RA-negative memory subsets were separated from CD4+ cells. The data were produced by immunoSEQ multiplex PCR, yet TCRdb's version contains in-frame clones alone and is incomplete. Of over a million clones listed, 98% are singletons. This sample is part of a study of shared clonotypes between healthy human individuals. Study as a whole: CD4 naive cells filled three plates per donor, CD4 memory three, CD8 naive two and CD8 memory one.

Overall study findings and caveats: Richness estimates generally favored naive over memory subsets.

J is TRBJ1-5 and V is TRBV28; D is undetermined. What was sequenced was naive CD4+ T cells sorted from blood. Subset denoted: CD45RA+ positively selected. The sequence came from a man under 40 in good health. Written as DNA, the CDR3 is TGTGCCAGCAGTTTTCCCAATCAGCCCCAGCATTTT. This gives the protein CASSFPNQPQHF.